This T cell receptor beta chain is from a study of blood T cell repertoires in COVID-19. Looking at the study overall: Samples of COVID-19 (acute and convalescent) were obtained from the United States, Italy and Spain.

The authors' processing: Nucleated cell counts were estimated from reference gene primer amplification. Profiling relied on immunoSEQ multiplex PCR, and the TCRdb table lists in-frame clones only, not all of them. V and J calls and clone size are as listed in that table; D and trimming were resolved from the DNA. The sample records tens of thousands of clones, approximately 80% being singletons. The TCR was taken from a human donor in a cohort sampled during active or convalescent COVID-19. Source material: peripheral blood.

CDR3 nucleotides: TGTGCCAGCAGCCAAACCTCTAGCGGGTCCTACGAGCAGTACTTC. It specifies CASSQTSSGSYEQYF. V usage is TRBV3-1 (or the pseudogene TRBV3-2) and J usage is TRBJ2-7; 8 positions match TRBD2. J lost 1 base, V lost 2 bases, and 4 bases had no gene match. Germline loops: CDR1 LGHDT, CDR2 YNNKEL (reference sequence). The CDR3 has 15 residues.